This record covers a single T cell receptor (beta chain). These data are taken from a study of blood T cell repertoires in COVID-19. Looking at the study overall: Italy, Spain and the United States were the sources of the convalescent and acute COVID-19 samples.

Authors' data handling: Reference gene primer amplification in the assay estimated nucleated cell counts. Profiled with immunoSEQ multiplex PCR; TCRdb holds only in-frame clones, not every one. Clone size and V and J calls were adopted from that table, with D and trimming inferred from the DNA. The repertoire holds hundreds of thousands of clones, with around nine tenths as singletons. This sequence was found in a human donor in a cohort sampled during active COVID-19. Specimen: peripheral blood.

The CDR3 region is CASSSGGRVSETQYF. CDR3 nucleotide sequence: TGTGCCAGCAGCTCAGGGGGGCGGGTGTCAGAGACCCAGTACTTC. V is TRBV7-2 and J is TRBJ2-5, with a tentative D call TRBD1 (7 bases). Trimming left V 4 bases short and J 4 bases short, with 16 bases between. The CDR3 runs to 15 residues. CDR1 is SGHTA and CDR2 is FQGNSA in the germline V gene.